This passage covers 4 T cell receptor beta chains from one sample sequenced in a study of OX40 agonist ivuxolimab in advanced cancers. Method: immunoSEQ multiplex PCR; TCRdb's copy keeps in-frame clones and lacks some. The sample gives roughly 50,000 clones, about 89% of which show up once; 1.1% to 1.5% is in the top ten. The sequencing used CD4+ or CD8+ T cells sorted from blood, collected in a trial of the OX40 agonist ivuxolimab. The receptor set was obtained from an adult with an advanced solid tumor such as melanoma, head and neck, liver or kidney cancer.

The rearrangement uses TRBV5-6 and TRBJ2-1, with D possibly TRBD2 on 6 matching bases. The germline V gene has CDR1 SGHDT and CDR2 YYEEEE. The CDR3 covers 15 residues. The V gene lost 1 base and the J gene lost 1 base, with 9 bases spanning the gap. The CDR3 protein is CASSLIRGSYNEQFF. The CDR3 bases are TGTGCCAGCAGCTTGATACGGGGGTCCTACAATGAGCAGTTCTTC.

V is TRBV19 and J is TRBJ2-4; tentative D call: TRBD2 (6 bases). The V end lost 4 bases, the J end lost 0 bases, and 16 bases lay between the germline ends. The CDR3 covers 17 residues. Per germline, CDR1 LNHDA and CDR2 SQIVND (reference sequence). CDR3 residues: CASSKVDSGIAKNIQYF. The DNA of the CDR3 is TGTGCCAGTAGTAAGGTAGATAGCGGTATAGCCAAAAACATTCAGTACTTC. The entire variable domain, with the rest obtained from reference TRBV19 and TRBJ2-4, is as follows: DGGITQSPKYLFRKEGQNVTLSCEQNLNHDAMYWYRQDPGQGLRLIYYSQIVNDFQKGDIAEGYSVSREKKESFPLTVTSAQKNPTAFYLCASSKVDSGIAKNIQYFGAGTRLSVL.

The rearrangement joins TRBV28 to TRBJ1-1, with D maybe TRBD1 (5 bases). The V gene lost 3 bases and the J gene lost 0 bases, with 11 bases spanning the gap. Germline CDR1 and CDR2: MDHEN and SYDVKM. CDR3 length: 15 residues. CDR3 DNA: TGTGCCAGCAGTTTTCCAGGGTTCCTGAACACTGAAGCTTTCTTT. Translation gives CASSFPGFLNTEAFF.

In this sample, this clone turned up once. This rearrangement joins TRBV5-6 to TRBJ2-2, with D tentatively TRBD1 or TRBD2 (5 bases each). The CDR3 contains 14 residues. V was clipped by 6 bases and J by 4 bases, with 13 bases between them. Per germline, CDR1 SGHDT and CDR2 YYEEEE. CDR3 loop: CASTPVGTTGELFF. The DNA for the CDR3 is TGTGCCAGCACCCCGGTGGGGACCACCGGGGAGCTGTTTTTT. Combining the CDR3 with reference TRBV5-6 and TRBJ2-2 gives the whole variable domain DAGVTQSPTHLIKTRGQQVTLRCSPKSGHDTVSWYQQALGQGPQFIFQYYEEEERQRGNFPDRFSGHQFPNYSSELNVNALLLGDSALYLCASTPVGTTGELFFGEGSRLTVL.